One sample yielded the 16 T cell receptor beta chains listed below, sequenced in a study of read filtering for tumor transcriptome and immune sequencing. The library was built from roughly 400 ng RNA with molecular barcoded adaptors for alpha/delta and beta/gamma chains. TCRdb passed the reads through MiXCR, listing each CDR3 protein once. The sample has around 130,000 distinct CDR3 sequences; around 14% are singletons. What was sequenced was a population of CD138-negative cells sorted from bone marrow. These receptors came from a donor aged 40 or older with multiple myeloma.

This clonotype has ten or more counts. This chain links TRBV4-2 with TRBJ2-7, with 8 bases that match TRBD1. From germline, CDR1 is LGHNA and CDR2 YNFKEQ. With 1 base clipped from V and 4 bases from J, the junction kept 6 bases outside the gene matches. The CDR3 has 15 residues. The CDR3: CASSQGPGGGYEQYF. The CDR3 DNA reads TGTGCCAGCAGCCAAGGGCCAGGGGGCGGGTACGAGCAGTACTTC.

This sequence joins TRBV7-9 and TRBJ2-2; TRBD2 might be the D (6 bases). Germline V gives CDR1 SEHNR, CDR2 FQNEAQ (reference sequence). The V end was cut by 4 bases, the J end by 5 bases, with 8 bases between. The CDR3 runs 13 residues. The CDR3 DNA follows: TGTGCCAGCAGCTCAGGAGGGACCGGGGAGCTGTTTTTT. This codes for CASSSGGTGELFF.

This clonotype was seen at least ten times. CDR3 sequence: CASSQGLAGNLKNIQYF. CDR3 nucleotide sequence: TGCGCCAGCAGCCAGGGACTAGCGGGGAACCTCAAAAACATTCAGTACTTC. V gene TRBV4-1 combines with J gene TRBJ2-4; 13 nucleotides match TRBD2. Germline V lookup: CDR1 MGHRA, CDR2 YSYEKL. This CDR3 is built from 17 residues. Trimming at V came to 3 bases and at J to 3 bases, leaving 5 bases not matched to a gene.

This clonotype was seen ten or more times. The V gene is TRBV5-1, the J gene TRBJ2-1; 10 bases are shared with TRBD2. The CDR3 is 19 amino acids. Germline trimming cut 3 bases from V and 3 bases from J; bases unmatched to any gene: 15. Germline loops: CDR1 SGHRS, CDR2 YFSETQ. The chain's CDR3 is CASSSYRGTSGTSYNEQFF. The CDR3 region has the DNA TGCGCCAGCAGCTCATACAGGGGCACTAGCGGGACGAGCTACAATGAGCAGTTCTTC.

This clonotype appeared many times. This chain joins TRBV11-1 and TRBJ2-7, with a tentative D call TRBD1 (6 bases). This CDR3 has 12 amino acids. Trimming shortened V by 6 bases and J by 6 bases, and 12 bases separated the two germline ends. Germline CDR1 and CDR2: SGHAT and FQDESV (reference sequence). The CDR3 loop is CASRFTGREQYF. The CDR3 nucleotides read TGTGCCAGCAGGTTTACAGGGCGCGAGCAGTACTTC.

Remarks on this clonotype: A read error may be the cause here, since a much bigger clone is one base away. This sequence joins TRBV20-1 and TRBJ2-4; 7 nucleotides align to TRBD1. Germline CDR1 DFQATT, CDR2 SNEGSKA (reference sequence). Germline trimming cut 1 base from V and 7 bases from J; bases unmatched to any gene: 10. The CDR3 consists of 15 residues. The CDR3 spells CSARGTGVGNNIQYF. In nucleotides, the CDR3 is TGCAGTGCTAGAGGAACAGGGGTTGGCAATAACATTCAGTACTTC.

This clonotype was counted at least ten times. The chain recombines TRBV6-1 with TRBJ2-1, with TRBD1 matching 8 bases. Germline V CDR1 and CDR2: MNHNS, SASEGT. J was trimmed by 3 bases and V by 7 bases; bases with no gene match: 8. The CDR3 consists of 15 residues. The CDR3 bases are TGTGCCAGCATCCTGGGGACAGGAATCTACAATGAGCAGTTCTTC. Amino acid sequence: CASILGTGIYNEQFF.

This clonotype was recorded many times. The chain uses TRBV12-3 or TRBV12-4 and TRBJ2-5; TRBD2 aligns across 9 bases. The CDR3 is 17 amino acids. V trimming: 3 bases; J trimming: 1 base; junction bases outside the gene matches: 9. CDR3 sequence: CASSFSMASGAQETQYF. The CDR3 bases are TGTGCCAGCAGTTTCTCTATGGCTAGCGGGGCCCAAGAGACCCAGTACTTC.

The chain joins TRBV7-2 to TRBJ1-1, with 8 bases matching TRBD1. The CDR3 is 14 residues long. CDR1 and CDR2 (germline): SGHTA, FQGNSA. After removal of 5 bases from V and 4 bases from J, the junction contained 6 bases not matched to a gene. The chain's CDR3 is CASSPRTGSTEAFF. The CDR3 region has the DNA TGTGCCAGCAGCCCGAGGACAGGGAGCACTGAAGCTTTCTTT.

This clonotype was counted only a few times. The DNA for the CDR3 is TGTGCCAGCAGTCCCGTTGAAGGGACGGGCGGAGTTAATGAAGCTTTCTTT. Amino acids: CASSPVEGTGGVNEAFF. The chain couples TRBV6-1 to TRBJ1-1; a possible D gene is TRBD1 (5 bases). Germline-derived CDR1 and CDR2 are MNHNS and SASEGT. V gave up 5 bases and J gave up 7 bases, with 26 bases separating them. The CDR3 length is 17 residues.

The CDR3 DNA reads as TGTGCCAGCAGCGTGAGTTTCGTCGGGAGAGGCACCGGGGAGCTGTTTTTT. Amino acid sequence: CASSVSFVGRGTGELFF. The chain combines TRBV9 with TRBJ2-2; D might be TRBD2 (6 bases). The CDR3 contains 17 residues. Germline V gene sequence: CDR1 SGDLS, CDR2 YYNGEE. V was trimmed by 2 bases and J by 4 bases, leaving 18 bases between them.

There are many counts of this clonotype. This chain links TRBV20-1 with TRBJ2-7; D is perhaps TRBD1 (6 bases). CDR1 DFQATT and CDR2 SNEGSKA come from the germline V gene (reference sequence). Trimming took off 6 bases at V and 1 base at J, with 13 bases between the two ends. CDR3 size: 13 residues. The CDR3, as DNA: TGCAGTGCAACCGACAGGATTTCCTACGAGCAGTACTTC. This translates into CSATDRISYEQYF.

At least ten counts were recorded for this clonotype. The chain recombines TRBV29-1 with TRBJ2-1, with 10 bases identical to TRBD2. The junction had 6 bases not matched to a gene; V was cut back by 7 bases and J by 9 bases. Germline V gives CDR1 SQVTM, CDR2 ANQGSEA. The CDR3 spans 12 residues. The CDR3 region is CSASGTSVEQFF. The CDR3 coding sequence is TGCAGCGCGTCCGGGACTAGCGTTGAGCAGTTCTTC.

This clonotype was seen ten or more times. The chain couples TRBV11-2 to TRBJ2-1, with 7 bases aligning to TRBD2. Germline lookup yields CDR1 SGHAT and CDR2 FQNNGV. After removal of 2 bases from V and 4 bases from J, the junction contained 5 bases not matched to a gene. The CDR3 contains 15 residues. In nucleotides, the CDR3 is TGTGCCAGCAGCTTACCTCTAGCGGATTACAATGAGCAGTTCTTC. Its translation: CASSLPLADYNEQFF.

This clonotype was picked up many times. This chain joins TRBV5-1 and TRBJ2-3; 11 bases are a match to TRBD2. Germline V CDR1 and CDR2: SGHRS, YFSETQ. Trimming at V came to 7 bases and at J to 5 bases, leaving 9 bases not matched to a gene. The CDR3 consists of 15 residues. CDR3 residues: CASRLVLAGEDTQYF. In nucleotides, the CDR3 is TGCGCCAGCCGACTTGTACTAGCGGGAGAAGATACGCAGTATTTT.

This clonotype has only a few counts. CDR3 bases: TGTGCCTGGAGTGCCCAACCTGCATCTGGAAACACCATATATTTT. Protein sequence: CAWSAQPASGNTIYF. The V call is TRBV30, the J call TRBJ1-3; D is ambiguous. Germline values: CDR1 GTSNPN, CDR2 SVGIG (reference sequence). The V end was cut by 1 base, the J end by 1 base, with 11 bases between. The CDR3 is 15 residues long.